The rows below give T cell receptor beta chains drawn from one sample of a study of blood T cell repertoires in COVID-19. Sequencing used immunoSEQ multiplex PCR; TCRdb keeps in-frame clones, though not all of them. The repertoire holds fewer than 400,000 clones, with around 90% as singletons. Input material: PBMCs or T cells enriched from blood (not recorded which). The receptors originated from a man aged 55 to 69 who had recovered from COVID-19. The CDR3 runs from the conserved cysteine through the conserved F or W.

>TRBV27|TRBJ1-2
CASSLRDRGRRGNYGYTF
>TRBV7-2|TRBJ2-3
CASTWTGQVRTDTQYF
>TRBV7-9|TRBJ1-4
CASRTDRDGEKLFF
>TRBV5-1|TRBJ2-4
CASSLGRASIQYF
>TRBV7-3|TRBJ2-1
CASGQGLAGGGEQFF
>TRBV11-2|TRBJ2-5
CASSLVGAGETQYF
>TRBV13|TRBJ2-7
CASSLSTSYEQYF
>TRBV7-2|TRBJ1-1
CASSSQGGNTEAFF
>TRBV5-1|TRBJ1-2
CASSLQTGQAYGYTF
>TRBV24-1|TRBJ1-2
CATSRDSYGYTF
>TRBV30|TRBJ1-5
CAWSVQGAISNQPQHF
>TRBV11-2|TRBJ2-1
CASSPILMTSGREKFF
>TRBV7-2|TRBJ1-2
CASSLETGGDYGYTF
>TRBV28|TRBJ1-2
CASRPTRDYGGYTF
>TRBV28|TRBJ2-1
CASRRPGWGGSTNEQFF
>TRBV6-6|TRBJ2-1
CASSRAGRRTYNEQFF
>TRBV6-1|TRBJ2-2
CASSEQRRNTGELFF
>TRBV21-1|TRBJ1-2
CASSKAEAENYGYTF
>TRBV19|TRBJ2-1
CATSTSGRAGEQFF
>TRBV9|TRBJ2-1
CASSPLAQEVYNEQFF
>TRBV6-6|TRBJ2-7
CASSRDRGMNEQYF
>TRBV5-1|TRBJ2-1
CASTQATGSSYNEQFF
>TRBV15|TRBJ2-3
CATSRAGNQISDTQYF
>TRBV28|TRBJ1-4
CASSPPGGGEKLFF
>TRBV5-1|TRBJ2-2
CASTEYTGELFF
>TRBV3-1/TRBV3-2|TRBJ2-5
CASSPPPGTSRPQYF
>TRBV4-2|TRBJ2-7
CASSQSVGTVSYEQYF
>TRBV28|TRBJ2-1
CASSTPLAGSYNEQFF
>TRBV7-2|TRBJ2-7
CASSPIGGLEQYF
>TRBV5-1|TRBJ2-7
CASSLEASSSYEQYF
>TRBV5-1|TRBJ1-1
CASSLTSNTEAFF
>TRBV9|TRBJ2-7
CASSVAIAEPYEQYF
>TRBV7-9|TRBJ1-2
CASSPLQGTDAGYGYTF
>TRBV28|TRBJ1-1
CASSPLGGGERRNTEAFF
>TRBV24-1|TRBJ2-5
CATSAGLAGVGFWETQYF
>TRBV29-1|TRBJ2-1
CSVDDTGSPYNEQFF
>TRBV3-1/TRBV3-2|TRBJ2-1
CASSLSAGTGVDEQFF
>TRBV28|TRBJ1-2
CASSLTGGGYGYTF
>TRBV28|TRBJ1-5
CASSFPSGYSNQPQHF
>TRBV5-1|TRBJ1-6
CASSLQQGWNSPLHF
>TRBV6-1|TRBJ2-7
CASSERGGTYEQYF
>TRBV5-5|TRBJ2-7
CASSLGSGRPSYEQYF